This T cell receptor (beta chain) was observed in a study of cytomegalovirus exposure and HLA in healthy donors. Study-wide points: It is likely that the observed cluster of highly shared sequence variants was a sequencing artifact. CMV antigen specificity of three CMV-associated chains was confirmed in vitro.

The PCR contained 60 Vbeta and 13 Jbeta primers. Assay: immunoSEQ multiplex PCR; the TCRdb copy retains only in-frame clones and omits some. Among approximately 180,000 clones listed, around 87% were seen once. Germline V gives CDR1 SNHLY, CDR2 FYNNEI. CDR3 length equals 14 residues. V shed 8 bases and J 5 bases; nucleotides not matched to a gene: 10. Comments on this clone: Its specificity is unknown.

This TCR was sampled from a woman between 18 and 30 years old in good health and CMV-seronegative. The V and J genes are TRBV2 and TRBJ2-5; 8 bases line up with TRBD1. Sequencing was done on a sample of PBMCs. The chain's CDR3 is CASDSQGALETQYF. The DNA of the CDR3 is TGTGCCAGCGACTCTCAGGGGGCACTGGAGACCCAGTACTTC.